This T cell receptor (beta chain) originates from a study of blood T cell repertoires in COVID-19. CDR1 SGHDT and CDR2 YYEEEE come from the germline V gene. Trimming took off 2 bases at V and 1 base at J, with 10 bases between the two ends. The CDR3 extends over 15 amino acids. Produced via immunoSEQ multiplex PCR; TCRdb's table is partial and in-frame only. The data hold tens of thousands of clones, with around 82% observed a single time. As concerns this clone: With a far larger clone one base away, a read error is the likely cause.

The TCR comes from a woman aged 60-70 years with acute or convalescent COVID-19. Sequencing input: peripheral blood. The rearrangement links TRBV5-6 to TRBJ1-5, with D perhaps TRBD1 (6 bases). CDR3 nucleotide sequence: TGTGCCAGCAGCTTACAGGGTGGGAGCAATCAGCCCCAGCATTTT. It yields the protein CASSLQGGSNQPQHF.